The present entry profiles one T cell receptor (beta chain) with its context. The antigen is not known. A much larger clonotype is one base distant, so this may be a read error. This sample stems from a study of Graves' ophthalmopathy and Graves' hyperthyroidism. Overall study: The collection of peripheral blood took place at initial diagnosis, before any treatment. Study conclusions and caveats: Ophthalmopathy progression was predicted by the model at just over 70% sensitivity and about 72% specificity. Most thyroid clonotypes expanded beyond 0.001 frequency were also found in blood.

Losses at the gene ends were 1 base for V and 3 bases for J; bases not matched to a gene: 2. This CDR3 has 15 residues. Germline assignment: CDR1 SGHAT and CDR2 FQNNGV. Beta-chain TCR CDR3 regions were amplified from RNA transcripts. An initial RT-PCR round employing HTBI primers preceded a second-round multiplex PCR. One entry per CDR3 protein, called by TCRdb with MiXCR from the multiplex PCR reads. The sample yields nearly 400,000 distinct CDR3 sequences, approximately 16% seen once. Clinicians made diagnoses from clinical symptoms, serum thyroxine, TRAb, thyroid ultrasound and orbital computed tomography.

The clonotype comes from a woman aged 18 to 35 with Graves' ophthalmopathy. The chain links TRBV11-2 to TRBJ2-7; 11 bases align to TRBD2. The sample was peripheral blood. CDR3 sequence: CASSLGGLAVYEQYF. The CDR3 DNA sequence: TGTGCCAGCAGCTTAGGGGGACTAGCGGTCTACGAGCAGTACTTC.